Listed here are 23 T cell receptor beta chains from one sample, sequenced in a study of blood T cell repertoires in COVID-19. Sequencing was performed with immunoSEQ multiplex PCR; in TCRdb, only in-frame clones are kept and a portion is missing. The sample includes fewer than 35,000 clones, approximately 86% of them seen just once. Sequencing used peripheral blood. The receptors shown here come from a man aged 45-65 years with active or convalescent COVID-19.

CDR3 sequence (DNA): TGTGCCAGCAGTTTAACGGACAGGATGTATGGCTACACCTTC. Its translation is CASSLTDRMYGYTF. The chain joins TRBV28 to TRBJ1-2; 7 bases are a match to TRBD1. Trimming took 2 bases from V and 5 from J; bases not matched to a gene: 5. The CDR3 is 14 amino acids. Germline V CDR1 and CDR2: MDHEN, SYDVKM.

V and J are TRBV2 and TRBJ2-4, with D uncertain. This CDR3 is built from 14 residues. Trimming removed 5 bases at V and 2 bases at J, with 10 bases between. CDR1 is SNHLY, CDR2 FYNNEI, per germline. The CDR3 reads CASSRLVSKNIQYF. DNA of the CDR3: TGTGCCAGCAGTCGTCTAGTGTCCAAAAACATTCAGTACTTC.

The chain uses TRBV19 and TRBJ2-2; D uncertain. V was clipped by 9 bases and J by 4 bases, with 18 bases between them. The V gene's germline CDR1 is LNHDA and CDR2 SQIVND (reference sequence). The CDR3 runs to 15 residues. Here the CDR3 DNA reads TGTGCCAGCATCCGTTCTTGGCTTGGCACCGGGGAGCTGTTTTTT. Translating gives CASIRSWLGTGELFF.

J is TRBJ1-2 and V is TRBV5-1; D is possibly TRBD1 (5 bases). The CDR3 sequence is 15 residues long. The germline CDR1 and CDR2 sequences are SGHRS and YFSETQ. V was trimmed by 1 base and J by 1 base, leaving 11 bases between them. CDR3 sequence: CASSLRADNNYGYTF. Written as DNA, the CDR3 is TGCGCCAGCAGCTTGCGGGCGGACAATAACTATGGCTACACCTTC.

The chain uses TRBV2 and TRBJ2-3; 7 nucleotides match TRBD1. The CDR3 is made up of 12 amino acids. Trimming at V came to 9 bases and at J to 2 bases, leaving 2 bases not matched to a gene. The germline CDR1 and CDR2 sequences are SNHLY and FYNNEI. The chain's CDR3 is CARTGSTDTQYF. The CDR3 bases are TGTGCCAGGACAGGGTCCACAGATACGCAGTATTTT.

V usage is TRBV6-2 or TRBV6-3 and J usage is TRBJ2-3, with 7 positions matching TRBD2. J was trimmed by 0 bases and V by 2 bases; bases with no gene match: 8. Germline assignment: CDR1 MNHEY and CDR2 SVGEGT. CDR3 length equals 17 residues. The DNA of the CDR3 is TGTGCCAGCAGTTACACTGTACTAGCGCCGAGCACAGATACGCAGTATTTT. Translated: CASSYTVLAPSTDTQYF.

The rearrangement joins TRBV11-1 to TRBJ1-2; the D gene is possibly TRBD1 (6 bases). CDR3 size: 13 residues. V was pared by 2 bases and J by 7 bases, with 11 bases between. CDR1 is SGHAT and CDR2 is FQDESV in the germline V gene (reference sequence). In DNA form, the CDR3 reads TGTGCCAGCAGCTTAACACAGGGCGGTGGCTACACCTTC. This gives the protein CASSLTQGGGYTF. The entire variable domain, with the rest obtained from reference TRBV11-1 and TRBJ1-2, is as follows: EAEVAQSPRYKITEKSQAVAFWCDPISGHATLYWYRQILGQGPELLVQFQDESVVDDSQLPKDRFSAERLKGVDSTLKIQPAELGDSAMYLCASSLTQGGGYTFGSGTRLTVV.

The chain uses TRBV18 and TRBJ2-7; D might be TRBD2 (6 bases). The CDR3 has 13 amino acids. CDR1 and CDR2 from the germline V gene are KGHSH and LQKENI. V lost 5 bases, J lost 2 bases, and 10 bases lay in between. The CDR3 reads CASSGGDPYEQYF. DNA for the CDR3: TGTGCCAGCTCAGGAGGGGATCCCTACGAGCAGTACTTC.

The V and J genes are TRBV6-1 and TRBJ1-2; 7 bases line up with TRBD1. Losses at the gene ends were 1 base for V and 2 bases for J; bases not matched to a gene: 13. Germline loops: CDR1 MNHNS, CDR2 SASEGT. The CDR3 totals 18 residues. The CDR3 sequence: CASSEGWARQGKNYGYTF. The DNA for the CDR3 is TGTGCCAGCAGTGAAGGATGGGCCCGACAGGGCAAAAACTATGGCTACACCTTC.

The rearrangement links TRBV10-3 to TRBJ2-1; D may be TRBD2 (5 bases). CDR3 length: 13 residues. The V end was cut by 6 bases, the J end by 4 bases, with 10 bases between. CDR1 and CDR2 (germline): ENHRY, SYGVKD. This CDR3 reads CAIRQRGYNEQFF. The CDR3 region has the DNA TGTGCCATCAGACAGAGAGGGTACAATGAGCAGTTCTTC.

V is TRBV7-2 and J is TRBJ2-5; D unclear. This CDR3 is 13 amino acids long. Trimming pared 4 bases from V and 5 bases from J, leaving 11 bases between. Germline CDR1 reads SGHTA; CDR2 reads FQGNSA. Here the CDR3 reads CASSYRLRETQYF. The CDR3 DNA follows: TGTGCCAGCAGCTATCGGCTGAGGGAGACCCAGTACTTC. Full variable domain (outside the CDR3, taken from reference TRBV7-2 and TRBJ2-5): GAGVSQSPSNKVTEKGKDVELRCDPISGHTALYWYRQSLGQGLEFLIYFQGNSAPDKSGLPSDRFSAERTGGSVSTLTIQRTQQEDSAVYLCASSYRLRETQYFGPGTRLLVL.

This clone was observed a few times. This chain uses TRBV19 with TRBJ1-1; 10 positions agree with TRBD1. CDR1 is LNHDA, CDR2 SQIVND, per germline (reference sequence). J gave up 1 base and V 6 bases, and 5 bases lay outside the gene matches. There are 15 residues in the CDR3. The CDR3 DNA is TGTGCCAGTAGGTCGTGGGACAGGGGGAACACTGAAGCTTTCTTT. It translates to CASRSWDRGNTEAFF.

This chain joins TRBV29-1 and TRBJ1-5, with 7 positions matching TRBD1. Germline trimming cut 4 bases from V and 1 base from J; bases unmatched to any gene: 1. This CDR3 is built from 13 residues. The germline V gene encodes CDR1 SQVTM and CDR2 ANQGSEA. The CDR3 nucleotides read TGCAGCGTTGGGGACAGAAGCAATCAGCCCCAGCATTTT. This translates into CSVGDRSNQPQHF.

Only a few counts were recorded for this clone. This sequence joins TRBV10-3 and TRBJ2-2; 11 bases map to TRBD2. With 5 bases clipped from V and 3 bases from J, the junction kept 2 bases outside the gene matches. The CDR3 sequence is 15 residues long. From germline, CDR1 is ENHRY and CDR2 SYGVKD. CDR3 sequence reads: CAISNSGGDTGELFF. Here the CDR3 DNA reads TGTGCCATCAGTAATAGCGGGGGGGACACCGGGGAGCTGTTTTTT.

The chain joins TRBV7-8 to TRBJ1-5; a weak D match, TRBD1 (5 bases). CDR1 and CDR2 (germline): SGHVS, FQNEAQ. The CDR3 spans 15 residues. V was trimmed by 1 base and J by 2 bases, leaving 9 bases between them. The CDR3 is CASSLGGGRNQPQHF. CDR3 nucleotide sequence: TGTGCCAGCAGCTTAGGCGGGGGACGCAATCAGCCCCAGCATTTT.

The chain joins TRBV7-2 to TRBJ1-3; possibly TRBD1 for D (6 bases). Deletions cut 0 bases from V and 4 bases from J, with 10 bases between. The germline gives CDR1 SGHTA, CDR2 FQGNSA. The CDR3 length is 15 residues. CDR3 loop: CASSLAWGHGNTIYF. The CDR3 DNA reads TGTGCCAGCAGCTTAGCGTGGGGGCACGGAAACACCATATATTTT.

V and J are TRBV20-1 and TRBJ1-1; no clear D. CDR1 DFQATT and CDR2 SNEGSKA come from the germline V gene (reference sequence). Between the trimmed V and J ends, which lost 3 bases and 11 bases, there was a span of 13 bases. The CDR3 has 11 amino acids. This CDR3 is CSARTTIEAFF. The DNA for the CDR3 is TGCAGTGCTAGGACTACCATTGAGGCTTTCTTT.

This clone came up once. The CDR3 nucleotides are TGCGCCAGCAGCCAAGATTCTGGGACTAGCGGGAGTTACGAGCAGTACTTC. This codes for CASSQDSGTSGSYEQYF. The chain has TRBV4-3 and TRBJ2-7, with 14 bases that match TRBD2. V dropped 0 bases and J dropped 4; count of bases not matched to a gene: 5. The CDR3 contains 17 residues. Germline assignment: CDR1 LGHNA and CDR2 YSLEER.

Here the CDR3 reads CASSPADRSSYEQYF. The CDR3 nucleotides read TGTGCCAGCTCACCGGCAGACAGGAGCTCCTACGAGCAGTACTTC. The chain employs TRBV18 and TRBJ2-7, with D perhaps TRBD1 (6 bases). This CDR3 region has 15 residues. CDR1 and CDR2 from the germline V gene are KGHSH and LQKENI. V was pared by 3 bases and J by 0 bases, with 12 bases between.

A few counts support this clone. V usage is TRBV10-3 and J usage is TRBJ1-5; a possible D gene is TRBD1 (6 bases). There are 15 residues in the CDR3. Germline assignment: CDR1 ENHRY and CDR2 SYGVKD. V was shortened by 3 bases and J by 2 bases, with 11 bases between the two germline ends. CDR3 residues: CAISDRDMGNQPQHF. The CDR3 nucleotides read TGTGCCATCAGTGACCGGGACATGGGCAATCAGCCCCAGCATTTT.

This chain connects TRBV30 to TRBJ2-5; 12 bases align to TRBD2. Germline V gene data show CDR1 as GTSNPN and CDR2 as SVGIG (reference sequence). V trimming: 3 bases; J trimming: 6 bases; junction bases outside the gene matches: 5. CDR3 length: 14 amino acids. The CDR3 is CAWRLAGGGKTQYF. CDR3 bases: TGTGCCTGGAGGCTAGCGGGAGGGGGAAAGACCCAGTACTTC.

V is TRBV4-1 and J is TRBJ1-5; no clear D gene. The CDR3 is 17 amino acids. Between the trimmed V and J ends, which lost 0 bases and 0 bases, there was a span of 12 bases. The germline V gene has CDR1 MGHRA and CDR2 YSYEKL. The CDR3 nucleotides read TGCGCCAGCAGCCAAGAACTGCATCTCAATAGCAATCAGCCCCAGCATTTT. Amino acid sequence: CASSQELHLNSNQPQHF.

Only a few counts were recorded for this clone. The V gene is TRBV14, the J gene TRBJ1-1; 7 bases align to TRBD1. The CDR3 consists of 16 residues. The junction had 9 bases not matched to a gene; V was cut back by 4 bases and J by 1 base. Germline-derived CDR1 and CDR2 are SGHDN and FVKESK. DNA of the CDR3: TGTGCCAGCAGCCCACTCCTCGGGACAGAGAACACTGAAGCTTTCTTT. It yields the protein CASSPLLGTENTEAFF.